Listed here are 15 T cell receptor beta chains from one sample, sequenced in a study of cytomegalovirus exposure and HLA in healthy donors. In the PCR, 60 Vbeta and 13 Jbeta primers were used. The table came from immunoSEQ multiplex PCR; TCRdb's copy has only in-frame clones and leaves some out. Seen here are around 130,000 clones, over 8% observed once, and the top ten hold approximately 5%. Sequences were obtained from PBMCs. Receptors originate from a man between 35 and 55 years old in good health and CMV-seronegative.

This clone turned up a few times. The rearrangement joins TRBV19 to TRBJ1-1; D is uncertain. The CDR3 runs to 12 residues. V shed 9 bases and J shed 2 bases, with 10 bases lying between them. Germline CDR1 and CDR2: LNHDA and SQIVND (reference sequence). This chain's CDR3 is CASAAGNTEAFF. The CDR3 region has the DNA TGTGCCAGCGCCGCAGGAAACACTGAAGCTTTCTTT. Supplemented by reference TRBV19 and TRBJ1-1, the full variable domain reads DGGITQSPKYLFRKEGQNVTLSCEQNLNHDAMYWYRQDPGQGLRLIYYSQIVNDFQKGDIAEGYSVSREKKESFPLTVTSAQKNPTAFYLCASAAGNTEAFFGQGTRLTVV.

This clone has a handful of counts. V and J are TRBV28 and TRBJ2-5, with D possibly TRBD2 on 5 matching bases. The V gene's germline CDR1 is MDHEN and CDR2 SYDVKM. Deletions cut 2 bases from V and 4 bases from J, with 8 bases between. The CDR3 loop spans 13 amino acids. The CDR3, as DNA: TGTGCCAGCAGTTTAGCGGCGGGAGAGACCCAGTACTTC. Encoded protein: CASSLAAGETQYF.

This clone was picked up a small number of times. J is TRBJ1-2 and V is TRBV5-1, with 7 nucleotides matching TRBD1. V shed 4 bases and J 8 bases; nucleotides not matched to a gene: 14. This CDR3 spans 15 amino acids. Germline-derived CDR1 and CDR2 are SGHRS and YFSETQ. The CDR3 nucleotides are TGCGCCAGCAGCATGACAGGGCGGGGTACTAGCGGCTACACCTTC. Amino acid sequence: CASSMTGRGTSGYTF.

This clone showed up just a few times. The chain is built from TRBV9 and TRBJ2-5; 8 nucleotides agree with TRBD2. Germline values: CDR1 SGDLS, CDR2 YYNGEE. The junction had 5 bases not matched to a gene; V was cut back by 0 bases and J by 1 base. The CDR3 sequence is 16 residues long. CDR3 nucleotide sequence: TGTGCCAGCAGCGTAGTAGTCAGCGGGGGCCAAGAGACCCAGTACTTC. Residues: CASSVVVSGGQETQYF.

The chain uses TRBV9 and TRBJ1-1; tentative D call: TRBD1 (6 bases). The CDR3 spans 15 residues. Germline loops: CDR1 SGDLS, CDR2 YYNGEE. V lost 0 bases, J lost 1 base, and 10 bases lay in between. CDR3 protein: CASSVEGRGNTEAFF. Here the CDR3 DNA reads TGTGCCAGCAGCGTAGAAGGCAGGGGGAACACTGAAGCTTTCTTT.

This clone has more than one count but fewer than ten. This chain connects TRBV7-2 to TRBJ2-1, with a weak D call TRBD1 (5 bases). Germline CDR1 and CDR2: SGHTA and FQGNSA. The CDR3 is 15 amino acids. The germline V and J ends were trimmed by 1 base and 2 bases, with 9 bases remaining between them. This chain's CDR3 is CASSLGGGTYNEQFF. CDR3 nucleotide sequence: TGTGCCAGCAGCTTAGGGGGCGGAACCTACAATGAGCAGTTCTTC.

In this sample, this clone turned up a few times. The rearrangement joins TRBV9 to TRBJ1-3, with 7 bases matching TRBD1. The germline V gene encodes CDR1 SGDLS and CDR2 YYNGEE. The CDR3 runs to 15 residues. Germline trimming cut 3 bases from V and 8 bases from J; bases unmatched to any gene: 11. In nucleotides, the CDR3 is TGTGCCAGCAGCGAAACAGGGGAATCGTGGGACACCATATATTTT. Its translation: CASSETGESWDTIYF.

The genes are TRBV27 and TRBJ2-2; 11 bases match TRBD1. The CDR3 extends over 16 amino acids. CDR1 is MNHEY and CDR2 is SMNVEV in the germline V gene (reference sequence). Trimming at V came to 9 bases and at J to 4 bases, leaving 10 bases not matched to a gene. This CDR3 reads CASSDRGLGPTGELFF. CDR3 nucleotides: TGTGCCAGTTCGGACAGGGGGCTCGGTCCCACCGGGGAGCTGTTTTTT.

This clone was counted a few times. This sequence joins TRBV14 and TRBJ2-1; a possible D gene is TRBD2 (6 bases). The ends were cut back, 0 bases at V and 0 bases at J, with 12 bases in the middle. There are 17 residues in the CDR3. Germline-derived CDR1 and CDR2 are SGHDN and FVKESK. The CDR3 sequence is CASSQDPGSSSYNEQFF. The DNA of the CDR3 is TGTGCCAGCAGCCAAGATCCCGGGAGCAGCTCCTACAATGAGCAGTTCTTC.

J is TRBJ1-5 and V is TRBV4-1; D uncertain. The CDR3 totals 13 residues. V was shortened by 0 bases and J by 9 bases, with 9 bases between the two germline ends. Germline CDR1 reads MGHRA; CDR2 reads YSYEKL. This CDR3 is CASSQDTFSPQHF. DNA for the CDR3: TGCGCCAGCAGCCAAGATACATTTTCGCCCCAGCATTTT.

The chain is built from TRBV28 and TRBJ2-3; 10 bases match TRBD2. Germline assignment: CDR1 MDHEN and CDR2 SYDVKM. The CDR3 length is 14 residues. V lost 8 bases and J lost 3; bases outside the gene matches: 5. The CDR3, as DNA: TGTGCCAGCGGGTCTAGCGGGGGAACAGATACGCAGTATTTT. This translates into CASGSSGGTDTQYF.

The table lists this clone with a few counts. The chain combines TRBV5-4 with TRBJ2-7, with a weak D call TRBD2 (5 bases). In germline, CDR1 is SGHNT, CDR2 YYREEE (reference sequence). Trimming cost V 0 bases and J 3 bases, with 7 bases left between them. The CDR3 consists of 13 residues. The CDR3 DNA sequence: TGTGCCAGCAGCTTGGAAGAGGGCTACGAGCAGTACTTC. It translates to CASSLEEGYEQYF.

This clone was detected a few times. This sequence joins TRBV7-7 and TRBJ2-3; 7 nucleotides line up with TRBD2. With 5 bases clipped from V and 1 base from J, the junction kept 6 bases outside the gene matches. The germline V gene has CDR1 SSHAT and CDR2 FNYEAQ (reference sequence). The CDR3 has 15 amino acids. Written as DNA, the CDR3 is TGTGCCAGCAGCCCTGGGAGGGGCGGCACAGATACGCAGTATTTT. Its translation is CASSPGRGGTDTQYF.

This clone has only a few counts. The CDR3 DNA reads as TGCGCCAGCAGCCAAGCTACGAGTGGGGGGGATTTTTCCTACGAGCAGTACTTC. It yields the protein CASSQATSGGDFSYEQYF. The chain joins TRBV4-3 to TRBJ2-7, with 7 positions matching TRBD2. Trimming removed 1 base from V and 1 base from J; junction bases left unmatched: 13. The CDR3 covers 18 residues. Germline V gene sequence: CDR1 LGHNA, CDR2 YSLEER.

This sequence joins TRBV6-1 and TRBJ1-1; D gene ambiguous. The ends were cut back, 4 bases at V and 1 base at J, with 10 bases in the middle. Germline loops: CDR1 MNHNS, CDR2 SASEGT. This CDR3 has 14 residues. DNA for the CDR3: TGTGCCAGCAGTGCCCTTAGTTCGAACACTGAAGCTTTCTTT. It encodes CASSALSSNTEAFF.